This section outlines one T cell receptor (beta chain) sequence together with its context. Its cognate antigen is unknown. The sample is drawn from a study of shared clonotypes between healthy human individuals. Study-level findings and limits: The authors expected sequencing depth to affect clonotype sharing among donors. Some clonotypes were shared by all four sorted-subset donors, while others were not shared. The non-shared ones had lower generation probabilities than the shared ones. Naive subsets tended to show greater estimated richness than memory subsets.

The CDR3 contains 12 residues. The V end was cut by 5 bases, the J end by 8 bases, with 12 bases between. CDR1 and CDR2 from the germline V gene are MNHEY and SMNVEV (reference sequence). Here immunoSEQ multiplex PCR was the method, and the copy in TCRdb shows in-frame clones only, minus some. This sample has about 680,000 clones, with about three quarters found just once. Partitioning of CD4+ cells yielded a CD45RA+ naive subset and a CD45RA-negative memory subset. Sequencing was carried out using memory CD4+ T cells sorted from blood. Subset here: CD45RA-negative fraction. This TCR was sampled from a woman under 40 in good health. This chain connects TRBV27 to TRBJ1-2; D perhaps matches TRBD1 (6 bases). The CDR3 loop is CASSQQGRGYTF. The CDR3 nucleotides read TGTGCCAGCAGTCAACAGGGACGGGGCTACACCTTC.